The T cell receptor (beta chain) under discussion was sequenced for a study of PD-1 blockade in classical Hodgkin lymphoma. Study-wide context: Patients were given intravenous nivolumab, 3 mg/kg, every 2 weeks. Study-wide points: Complete responders started with a diversity level that resembled newly diagnosed patients at baseline. Baseline TCR diversity was reportedly lower in newly diagnosed patients than in healthy donors. It was reported as lower still in relapsed/refractory patients. CD8+ TCR diversity did not rise significantly by C4D1, unlike CD4+.

A few counts support this clone. What it binds is unknown. Every single patient, without exception, relapsed after autologous stem cell transplantation, and brentuximab vedotin exposure varied. Sequenced by immunoSEQ multiplex PCR; TCRdb stores in-frame clones only, minus some. The sample consists of about 7,300 clones, 75% to 85% of them appearing once. This CDR3 comprises 13 residues. The germline gives CDR1 SGDLS, CDR2 YYNGEE. V was clipped by 3 bases and J by 7 bases, with 14 bases between them. The source of this sequence is a human donor with classical Hodgkin lymphoma. The chain carries TRBV9 and TRBJ2-7; TRBD1 might be the D (6 bases). Sequenced material: peripheral blood mononuclear cells (PBMCs), taken before the second cycle of nivolumab. The CDR3 DNA reads TGTGCCAGCAGCGCCGGGACAACGCGGGAGCAGTACTTC. Translation gives CASSAGTTREQYF.